This T cell receptor (beta chain) was sequenced for a study of T cell responses to AZD1222 COVID-19 vaccine. Method: immunoSEQ multiplex PCR; TCRdb's copy keeps in-frame clones and lacks some. Altogether some 120,000 clones are present, about four fifths being singletons, with the ten largest covering around a tenth. The length of the CDR3 is 14 residues. The germline gives CDR1 MNHEY, CDR2 SMNVEV (reference sequence). Trimming shortened V by 5 bases and J by 2 bases, and 10 bases separated the two germline ends. In regard to this clone: What it binds is not known.

The study, taken as a whole, reports: Scientists sampled the repertoires only once the peak T cell response had passed.

V and J are TRBV27 and TRBJ1-5, with D perhaps TRBD1 (6 bases). The clonotype was recovered from an adult in good health. The source material was peripheral blood, sampled on day 0 of AZD1222 vaccination. The CDR3 region is CASSPRQGNQPQHF. CDR3 DNA sequence: TGTGCCAGCAGTCCCAGACAGGGCAATCAGCCCCAGCATTTT.